Many counts were recorded for the clone carrying this T cell receptor beta chain. Its antigen remains unidentified. Amplified regions were TCR beta CDR3 sequences from RNA transcripts. The HTBI primer set was used in a first-round RT-PCR of the TCR CDR3. Using its own MiXCR run on the multiplex PCR reads, TCRdb lists one record per CDR3 protein. The sample has 600,000 or so distinct CDR3 sequences; over 12% are singletons. The data are from a study of T cells in Graves' hyperthyroidism and ophthalmopathy. Study-wide results and caveats: Ophthalmopathy and stable hyperthyroidism were told apart by a 13 V-J model.

Those patients with uncontrolled infection, other autoimmune disease, pregnancy or lactation were excluded. This clonotype was obtained from a woman between 18 and 29 years old with Graves' ophthalmopathy. Sequencing used blood.

Here the CDR3 DNA reads TGTGCCACCAGTGATATAACGCTCCACGGTGAGCAGTTCTTC. Protein sequence: CATSDITLHGEQFF. This chain uses TRBV24-1 with TRBJ2-1; D gene unclear. This CDR3 comprises 14 residues. Germline V gives CDR1 KGHDR, CDR2 SFDVKD. V was clipped by 3 bases and J by 9 bases, with 14 bases between them.